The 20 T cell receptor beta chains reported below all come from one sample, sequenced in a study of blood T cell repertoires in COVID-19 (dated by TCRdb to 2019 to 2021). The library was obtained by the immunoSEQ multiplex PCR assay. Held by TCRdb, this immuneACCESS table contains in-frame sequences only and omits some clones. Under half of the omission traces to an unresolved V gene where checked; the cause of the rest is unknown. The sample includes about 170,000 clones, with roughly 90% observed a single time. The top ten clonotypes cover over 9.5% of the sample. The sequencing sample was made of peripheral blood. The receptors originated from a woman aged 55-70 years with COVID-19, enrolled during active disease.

The CDR3 region is CASSLWVGTSYYNEQFF. The DNA for the CDR3 is TGTGCCAGCAGCCTTTGGGTCGGGACTAGTTACTACAATGAGCAGTTCTTC. V is TRBV14 and J is TRBJ2-1; the match to TRBD2 covers 8 bases. Germline V gene sequence: CDR1 SGHDN, CDR2 FVKESK. The trim removed 4 bases at V and 3 bases at J, leaving 11 bases unmatched. The CDR3 is 17 amino acids.

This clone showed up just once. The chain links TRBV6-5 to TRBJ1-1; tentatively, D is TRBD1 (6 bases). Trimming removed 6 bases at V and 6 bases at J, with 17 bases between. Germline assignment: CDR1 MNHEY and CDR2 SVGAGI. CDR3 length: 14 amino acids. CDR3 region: CASRGTGIGAEAFF. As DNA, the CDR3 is TGTGCCAGCAGGGGAACAGGGATCGGCGCTGAAGCTTTCTTT.

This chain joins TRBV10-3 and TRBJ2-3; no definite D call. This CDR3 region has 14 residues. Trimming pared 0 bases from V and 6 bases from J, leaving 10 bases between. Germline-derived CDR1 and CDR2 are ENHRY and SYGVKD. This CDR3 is CAISESIQVDTQYF. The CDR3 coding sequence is TGTGCCATCAGTGAGTCGATCCAGGTCGATACGCAGTATTTT.

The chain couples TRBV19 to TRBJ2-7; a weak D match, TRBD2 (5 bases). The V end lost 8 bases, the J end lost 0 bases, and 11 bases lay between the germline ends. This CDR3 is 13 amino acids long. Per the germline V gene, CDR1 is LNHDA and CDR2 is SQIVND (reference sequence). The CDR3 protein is CASRFGSSYEQYF. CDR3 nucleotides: TGTGCCAGTCGGTTTGGGAGCTCCTACGAGCAGTACTTC.

The CDR3 here is CASSGPGQGVNTIYF. The CDR3, as DNA: TGTGCCAGCAGCGGACCGGGACAGGGGGTAAACACCATATATTTT. The gene calls are TRBV7-9 and TRBJ1-3; 11 bases map to TRBD1. After removal of 5 bases from V and 6 bases from J, the junction contained 6 bases not matched to a gene. CDR1 is SEHNR, CDR2 FQNEAQ, per germline (reference sequence). The CDR3 has 15 amino acids.

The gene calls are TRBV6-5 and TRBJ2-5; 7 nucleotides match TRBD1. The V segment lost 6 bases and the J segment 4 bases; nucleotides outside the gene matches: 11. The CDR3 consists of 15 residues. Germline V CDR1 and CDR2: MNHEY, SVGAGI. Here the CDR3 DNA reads TGTGCCAGCAGGCGCCGTCCGACAGGGCGAGAGACCCAGTACTTC. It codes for CASRRRPTGRETQYF.

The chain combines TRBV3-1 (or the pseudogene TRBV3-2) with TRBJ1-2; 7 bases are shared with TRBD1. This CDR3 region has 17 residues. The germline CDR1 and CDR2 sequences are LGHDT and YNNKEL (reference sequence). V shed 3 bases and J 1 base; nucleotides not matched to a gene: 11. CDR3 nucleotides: TGTGCCAGCAGCCACTACGTGGACAGGACGCTTAACTATGGCTACACCTTC. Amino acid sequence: CASSHYVDRTLNYGYTF.

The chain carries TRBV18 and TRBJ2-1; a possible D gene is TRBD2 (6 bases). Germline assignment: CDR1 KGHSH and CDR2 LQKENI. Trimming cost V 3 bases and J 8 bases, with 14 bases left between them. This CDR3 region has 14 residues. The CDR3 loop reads CASSPAGLRDEQFF. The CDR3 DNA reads TGTGCCAGCTCACCGGCGGGGCTTCGCGATGAGCAGTTCTTC.

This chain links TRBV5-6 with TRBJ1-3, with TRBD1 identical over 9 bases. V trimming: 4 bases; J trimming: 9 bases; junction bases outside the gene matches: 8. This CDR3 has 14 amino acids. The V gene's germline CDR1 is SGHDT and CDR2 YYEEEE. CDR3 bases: TGTGCCAGCAGCCAAGGACAGGGGTTTGGCACCATATATTTT. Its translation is CASSQGQGFGTIYF.

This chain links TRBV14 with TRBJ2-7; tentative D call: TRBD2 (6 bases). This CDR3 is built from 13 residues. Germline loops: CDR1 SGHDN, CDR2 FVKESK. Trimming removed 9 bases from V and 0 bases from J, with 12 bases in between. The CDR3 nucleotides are TGTGCCAGTGGGGACTTAAGCTCCTACGAGCAGTACTTC. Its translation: CASGDLSSYEQYF.

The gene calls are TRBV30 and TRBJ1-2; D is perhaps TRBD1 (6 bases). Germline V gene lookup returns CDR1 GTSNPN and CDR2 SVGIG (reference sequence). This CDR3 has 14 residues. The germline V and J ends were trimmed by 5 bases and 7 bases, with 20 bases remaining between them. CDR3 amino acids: CAWSQGTPFGGYTF. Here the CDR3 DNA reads TGTGCCTGGTCGCAGGGGACCCCGTTTGGTGGCTACACCTTC.

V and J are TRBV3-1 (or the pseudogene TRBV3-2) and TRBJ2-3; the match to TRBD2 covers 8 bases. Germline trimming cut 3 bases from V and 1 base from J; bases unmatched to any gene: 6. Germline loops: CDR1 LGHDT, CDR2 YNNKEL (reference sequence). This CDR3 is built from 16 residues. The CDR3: CASSQEAGVGTDTQYF. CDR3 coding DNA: TGTGCCAGCAGCCAGGAAGCGGGAGTGGGCACAGATACGCAGTATTTT.

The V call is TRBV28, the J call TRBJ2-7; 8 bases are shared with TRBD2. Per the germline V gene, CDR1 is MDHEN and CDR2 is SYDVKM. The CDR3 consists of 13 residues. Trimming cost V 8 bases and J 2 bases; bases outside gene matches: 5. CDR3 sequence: CASSGLVTYEQYF. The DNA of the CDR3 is TGTGCCAGCTCGGGACTAGTAACCTACGAGCAGTACTTC. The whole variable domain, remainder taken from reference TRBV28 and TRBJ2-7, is DVKVTQSSRYLVKRTGEKVFLECVQDMDHENMFWYRQDPGLGLRLIYFSYDVKMKEKGDIPEGYSVSREKKERFSLILESASTNQTSMYLCASSGLVTYEQYFGPGTRLTVT.

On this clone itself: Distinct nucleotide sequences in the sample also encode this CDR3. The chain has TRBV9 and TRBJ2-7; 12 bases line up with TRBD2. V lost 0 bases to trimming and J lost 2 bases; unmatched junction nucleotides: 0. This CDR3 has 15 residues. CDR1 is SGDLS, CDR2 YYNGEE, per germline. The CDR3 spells CASSVGTSGAYEQYF. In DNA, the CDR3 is TGTGCCAGCAGCGTAGGGACTAGCGGGGCCTACGAGCAGTACTTC.

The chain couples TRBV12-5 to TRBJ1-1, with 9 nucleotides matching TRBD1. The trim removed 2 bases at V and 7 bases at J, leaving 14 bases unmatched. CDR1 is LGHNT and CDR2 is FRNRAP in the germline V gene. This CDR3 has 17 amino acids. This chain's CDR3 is CASGLTIGTGPSVEAFF. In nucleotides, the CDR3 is TGTGCTAGTGGTTTGACCATCGGGACAGGGCCGTCGGTTGAAGCTTTCTTT. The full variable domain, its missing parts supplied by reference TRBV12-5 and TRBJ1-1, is DARVTQTPRHKVTEMGQEVTMRCQPILGHNTVFWYRQTMMQGLELLAYFRNRAPLDDSGMPKDRFSAEMPDATLATLKIQPSEPRDSAVYFCASGLTIGTGPSVEAFFGQGTRLTVV.

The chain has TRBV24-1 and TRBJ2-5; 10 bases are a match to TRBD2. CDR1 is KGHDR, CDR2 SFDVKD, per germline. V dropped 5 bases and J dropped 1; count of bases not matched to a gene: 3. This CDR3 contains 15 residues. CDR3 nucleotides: TGTGCCACCAGTGGGACTAGCGGAACCCAAGAGACCCAGTACTTC. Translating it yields CATSGTSGTQETQYF.

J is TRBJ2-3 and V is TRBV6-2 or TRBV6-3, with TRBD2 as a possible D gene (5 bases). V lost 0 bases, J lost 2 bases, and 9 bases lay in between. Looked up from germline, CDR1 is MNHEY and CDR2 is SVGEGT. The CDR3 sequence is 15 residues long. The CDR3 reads CASSYSTGNTDTQYF. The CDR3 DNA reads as TGTGCCAGCAGTTACTCGACGGGAAACACAGATACGCAGTATTTT.

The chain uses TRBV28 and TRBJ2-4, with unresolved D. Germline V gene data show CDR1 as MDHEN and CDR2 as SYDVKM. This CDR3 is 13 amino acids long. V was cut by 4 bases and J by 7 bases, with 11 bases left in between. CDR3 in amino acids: CASSYLSPNIQYF. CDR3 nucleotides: TGTGCCAGCAGTTACTTGTCCCCGAACATTCAGTACTTC. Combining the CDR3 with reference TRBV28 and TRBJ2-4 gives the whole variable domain DVKVTQSSRYLVKRTGEKVFLECVQDMDHENMFWYRQDPGLGLRLIYFSYDVKMKEKGDIPEGYSVSREKKERFSLILESASTNQTSMYLCASSYLSPNIQYFGAGTRLSVL.

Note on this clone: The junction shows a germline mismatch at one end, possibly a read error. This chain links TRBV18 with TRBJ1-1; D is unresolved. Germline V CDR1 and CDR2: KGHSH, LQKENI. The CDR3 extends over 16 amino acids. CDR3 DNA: TGTGCCAGCTCCCCACGGAGGGAAGTAATGAACACTGAAGCTTTCTTT. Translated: CASSPRREVMNTEAFF.

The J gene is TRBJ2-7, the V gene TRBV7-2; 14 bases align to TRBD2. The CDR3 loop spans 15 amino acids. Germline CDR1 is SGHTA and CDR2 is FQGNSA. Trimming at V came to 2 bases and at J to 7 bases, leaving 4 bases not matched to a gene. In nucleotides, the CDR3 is TGTGCCAGCAGCTTAACGGGACTAGCGGGAGTTGAGCAGTACTTC. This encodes CASSLTGLAGVEQYF.